This T cell receptor (beta chain) is from a study of CD8 T cells in ankylosing spondylitis. One entry per CDR3 protein results from TCRdb running MiXCR on the 5' RACE reads. The table lists around 250,000 distinct CDR3 sequences, approximately 12% of them singletons. Germline V CDR1 and CDR2: MNHGY, SAAAGT. V lost 6 bases and J 3 bases, leaving 3 bases between the germline ends. The CDR3 has 10 amino acids. There are a few counts of this clonotype. This TCR was sampled from a male donor with ankylosing spondylitis or in good health (not recorded which). J is TRBJ2-7 and V is TRBV6-8; D remains ambiguous. The sample taken for sequencing was blood, either unsorted or a sorted T cell fraction (not recorded which). The CDR3 is CASRNYEQYF. The CDR3 nucleotides are TGTGCCAGCAGGAACTACGAGCAGTACTTC.